Described below is a single T cell receptor (beta chain) sequence and its context. Its antigen is currently unknown. Amplification used 60 Vbeta primers and 13 Jbeta primers. Libraries were prepared by immunoSEQ multiplex PCR; TCRdb keeps only in-frame clonotypes and omits some of them. Of around 130,000 clones in the sample, approximately 80% were seen once. CDR1 is SEHNR, CDR2 FQNEAQ, per germline (reference sequence). Trimming at V came to 6 bases and at J to 10 bases, leaving 4 bases not matched to a gene. This CDR3 has 11 residues. This sample is drawn from a study of cytomegalovirus exposure and HLA in healthy donors. Study findings and constraints: Within the data, a cluster of highly shared sequence variants was likely a sequencing artifact. A reported reduction in N-insertions relative to the approximately 640-donor mean was seen in an Asian-associated ancestry cluster in a later analysis.

The sequenced sample consisted of PBMCs. The chain joins TRBV7-9 to TRBJ1-1; 8 bases align to TRBD1. The clonotype comes from a man aged 25 to 45 in good health and CMV-seronegative. The CDR3 loop reads CASRTGVGAFF. The DNA for the CDR3 is TGTGCCAGCAGGACAGGGGTTGGAGCTTTCTTT.